Reported below is one T cell receptor beta chain. The antigen is undetermined. This sample was included in a study of post-analysis software for immune sequencing data. Deletions cut 6 bases from V and 4 bases from J, with 11 bases between. The CDR3 has 12 residues. Per the germline V gene, CDR1 is SQVTM and CDR2 is ANQGSEA. General observations from the study: Five TRBV segments were significantly more frequent in patients than in controls. TRBV5-6, TRBV5-1 and TRBV20-1 were among these segments. Samples sharing a preparation batch grouped tightly together when assessed by F measure. For normalized Chao1 diversity, multiple sclerosis patients scored significantly lower than controls did.

Tagging with unique molecular identifiers was a feature of the TCR beta cDNA libraries. Each sample of roughly 0.9 to 10 million input T cells yielded 500,000 or so cDNA molecules, so each molecule approximated one T cell. TCRdb re-analysed the PCR reads in MiXCR, keeping a single row per CDR3 protein. The sample lists 550,000 to 700,000 distinct CDR3 sequences, roughly 40% occurring once. Sequenced sample: blood. This sequence originates from a girl aged 5 to 17 with multiple sclerosis. The chain uses TRBV29-1 and TRBJ2-3; no clear D gene. The CDR3 here is CSVRPSPDTQYF. The CDR3 nucleotides read TGCAGCGTCCGACCCAGCCCAGATACGCAGTATTTT.